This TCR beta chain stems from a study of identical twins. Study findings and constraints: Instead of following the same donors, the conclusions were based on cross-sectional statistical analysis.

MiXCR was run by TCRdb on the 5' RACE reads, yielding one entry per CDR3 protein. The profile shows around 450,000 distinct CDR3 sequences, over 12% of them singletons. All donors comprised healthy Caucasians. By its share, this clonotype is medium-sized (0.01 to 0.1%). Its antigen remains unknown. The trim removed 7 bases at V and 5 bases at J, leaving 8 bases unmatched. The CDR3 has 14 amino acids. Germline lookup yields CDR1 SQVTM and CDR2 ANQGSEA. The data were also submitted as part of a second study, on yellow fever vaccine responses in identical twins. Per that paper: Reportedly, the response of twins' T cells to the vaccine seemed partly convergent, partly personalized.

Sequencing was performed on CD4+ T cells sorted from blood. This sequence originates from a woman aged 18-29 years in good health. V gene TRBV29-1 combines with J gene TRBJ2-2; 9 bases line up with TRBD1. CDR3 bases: TGCAGCGCCGGACAGGGGTCTAGGACCGGGGAGCTGTTTTTT. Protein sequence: CSAGQGSRTGELFF.